Here is one T cell receptor (beta chain) with its context. The data were produced by immunoSEQ multiplex PCR, yet TCRdb's version contains in-frame clones alone and is incomplete. The sample records 75,000 to 80,000 clones, 89% being singletons. This specimen comes from a study of control samples from healthy donors and cancer patients. Germline CDR1 and CDR2: KGHSH and LQKENI. The V gene lost 1 base and the J gene lost 4 bases, with 19 bases spanning the gap. This CDR3 spans 17 amino acids. Material for sequencing was PBMCs. The rearrangement links TRBV18 to TRBJ1-2; tentative D call: TRBD1 (6 bases). The clonotype comes from a woman aged 50 to 65 with colorectal cancer. The CDR3 DNA is TGTGCCAGCTCACCACAAACAGGGATGGGGAACTCCTATGGCTACACCTTC. Translation gives CASSPQTGMGNSYGYTF.